One sample yielded the 14 T cell receptor beta chains listed below, sequenced in a study of blood T cells in healthy people across ages. Then a second PCR, running roughly 7 to 11 cycles, was carried out with a sample-barcoded 5' primer and a J-beta primer mix. TCRdb called the 5' RACE reads again in MiXCR, with one record for every CDR3 protein. The sample lists around 990,000 distinct CDR3 sequences, roughly two fifths occurring once. The sample was blood. Receptors originate from a man aged 18 to 35 in good health.

V usage is TRBV20-1 and J usage is TRBJ1-1; D remains ambiguous. The germline CDR1 and CDR2 sequences are DFQATT and SNEGSKA (reference sequence). This CDR3 has 15 residues. The V and J ends lost 4 bases and 3 bases respectively, with 18 bases between them. Here the CDR3 reads CSAKKPGRRDTEAFF. CDR3 in DNA: TGCAGTGCTAAAAAGCCCGGAAGGCGAGACACTGAAGCTTTCTTT.

This clonotype was detected many times. J is TRBJ1-1 and V is TRBV5-1; 10 bases agree with TRBD1. Germline-derived CDR1 and CDR2 are SGHRS and YFSETQ. This CDR3 is built from 14 residues. The trim removed 4 bases at V and 1 base at J, leaving 1 base unmatched. CDR3 bases: TGCGCCAGCAGCGGGGACAGGGGGAACACTGAAGCTTTCTTT. This translates into CASSGDRGNTEAFF.

This clonotype has more than one count but fewer than ten. The J gene is TRBJ1-1, the V gene TRBV4-3, with unresolved D. The CDR3 totals 15 residues. CDR1 and CDR2 from the germline V gene are LGHNA and YSLEER. The V gene lost 1 base and the J gene lost 2 bases, with 11 bases spanning the gap. The CDR3 nucleotides read TGCGCCAGCAGCCAAGTGAAACAGATAAACACTGAAGCTTTCTTT. Translated, it gives CASSQVKQINTEAFF.

The chain is built from TRBV3-1 and TRBJ2-1; D remains ambiguous. V was trimmed by 1 base and J by 6 bases, leaving 7 bases between them. Germline loops: CDR1 LGHDT, CDR2 YNNKEL (reference sequence). This CDR3 is 13 amino acids long. The CDR3 region has the DNA TGTGCCAGCAGCCAAGTGTTTACCAATGAGCAGTTCTTC. Translating it yields CASSQVFTNEQFF.

V is TRBV11-2 and J is TRBJ2-1, with D tentatively TRBD1 (6 bases). V was clipped by 4 bases and J by 2 bases, with 9 bases between them. Germline V gene data show CDR1 as SGHAT and CDR2 as FQNNGV. The CDR3 length is 14 residues. The CDR3 coding sequence is TGTGCCAGCAGCTACAGGACAGCCTACAATGAGCAGTTCTTC. It specifies CASSYRTAYNEQFF.

The J gene is TRBJ2-3, the V gene TRBV20-1; TRBD2 might be the D (6 bases). V lost 3 bases to trimming and J lost 6 bases, with 13 bases between them. This CDR3 region has 13 residues. The germline CDR1 and CDR2 sequences are DFQATT and SNEGSKA (reference sequence). The CDR3 DNA reads TGCAGTGCTAGTTCGCGGGGAATTGATACGCAGTATTTT. This gives the protein CSASSRGIDTQYF.

The J gene is TRBJ2-2, the V gene TRBV5-1; TRBD1 matches at 7 bases. The CDR3 sequence is 16 residues long. Losses at the gene ends were 4 bases for V and 1 base for J; bases not matched to a gene: 7. The germline V gene encodes CDR1 SGHRS and CDR2 YFSETQ. CDR3 sequence reads: CASSKTGEKNTGELFF. The CDR3 nucleotides are TGCGCCAGCAGCAAAACAGGGGAGAAGAACACCGGGGAGCTGTTTTTT.

The table lists this clonotype with a few counts. The chain joins TRBV20-1 to TRBJ1-4; D remains ambiguous. Germline loops: CDR1 DFQATT, CDR2 SNEGSKA (reference sequence). The CDR3 is 12 amino acids. The ends were cut back, 3 bases at V and 7 bases at J, with 9 bases in the middle. CDR3: CSASDVGEKLFF. CDR3 DNA: TGCAGTGCTAGTGACGTTGGTGAAAAACTGTTTTTT.

This rearrangement joins TRBV9 to TRBJ1-5; D uncertain. The V gene lost 4 bases and the J gene lost 0 bases, with 14 bases spanning the gap. Germline-derived CDR1 and CDR2 are SGDLS and YYNGEE. The CDR3 extends over 16 amino acids. For the CDR3, the DNA is TGTGCCAGCAGCTCTGAGGCCCCTGCTAGCAATCAGCCCCAGCATTTT. It codes for CASSSEAPASNQPQHF.

V and J are TRBV14 and TRBJ2-3; D unresolved. Germline assignment: CDR1 SGHDN and CDR2 FVKESK. V was trimmed by 0 bases and J by 2 bases, leaving 9 bases between them. The CDR3 spans 15 residues. The CDR3 reads CASSQEGQNTDTQYF. The CDR3 DNA sequence: TGTGCCAGCAGCCAAGAAGGGCAGAACACAGATACGCAGTATTTT.

This clonotype was seen more than once but under ten times. The chain joins TRBV30 to TRBJ2-1; TRBD1 aligns across 7 bases. Trimming cost V 3 bases and J 6 bases; bases outside gene matches: 2. This CDR3 contains 12 residues. Germline values: CDR1 GTSNPN, CDR2 SVGIG (reference sequence). The DNA of the CDR3 is TGTGCCTGGAGCCCAGGGGGCAATGAGCAGTTCTTC. Residues: CAWSPGGNEQFF.

In this sample, this clonotype turned up a few times. V usage is TRBV4-1 and J usage is TRBJ1-4; TRBD1 might be the D (5 bases). The V end was cut by 4 bases, the J end by 2 bases, with 11 bases between. CDR1 and CDR2 (germline): MGHRA, YSYEKL. The CDR3 has 15 amino acids. CDR3 sequence: CASSRQGVTNEKLFF. CDR3 nucleotide sequence: TGCGCCAGCAGCCGACAAGGGGTGACTAATGAAAAACTGTTTTTT.

This clonotype appeared once. The chain has TRBV4-3 and TRBJ2-7; D may be TRBD1 (5 bases). Germline CDR1 is LGHNA and CDR2 is YSLEER. The V end was cut by 1 base, the J end by 5 bases, with 9 bases between. The CDR3 sequence is 13 residues long. The CDR3 is CASSQGGRDEQYF. The CDR3 DNA follows: TGCGCCAGCAGCCAAGGGGGCCGGGACGAGCAGTACTTC.

This clonotype was picked up a small number of times. Written as DNA, the CDR3 is TGTGCCATCAGTGGGAGACAGGGGGACACTGAAGCTTTCTTT. Its protein is CAISGRQGDTEAFF. The genes are TRBV10-3 and TRBJ1-1, with TRBD1 matching over 9 bases. The ends lost 4 bases at V and 3 bases at J; junction bases unmatched: 3. The CDR3 covers 14 residues. Germline CDR1 is ENHRY and CDR2 is SYGVKD.